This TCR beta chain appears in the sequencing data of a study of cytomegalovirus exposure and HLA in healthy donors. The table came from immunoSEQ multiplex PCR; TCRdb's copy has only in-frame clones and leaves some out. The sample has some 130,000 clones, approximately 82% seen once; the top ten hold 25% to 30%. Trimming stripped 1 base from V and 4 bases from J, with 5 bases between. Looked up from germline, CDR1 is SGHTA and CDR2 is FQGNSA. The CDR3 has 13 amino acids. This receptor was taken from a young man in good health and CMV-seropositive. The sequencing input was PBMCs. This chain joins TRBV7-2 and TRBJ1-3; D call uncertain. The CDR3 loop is CASSLGGGNTIYF. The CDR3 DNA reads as TGTGCCAGCAGCTTAGGCGGGGGAAACACCATATATTTT.